This T cell receptor (beta chain) was found in a study of T cell changes during pregnancy in multiple sclerosis. Profiling relied on immunoSEQ multiplex PCR, and the TCRdb table lists in-frame clones only, not all of them. The sample has 84,000 or so clones; about 94% are singletons. Germline CDR1 and CDR2: KGHSH and LQKENI. The CDR3 spans 15 residues. The V end lost 6 bases, the J end lost 0 bases, and 14 bases lay between the germline ends. This material consisted of peripheral blood, taken in the third trimester of pregnancy. The sequence was collected from a female donor with multiple sclerosis, enrolled in a pregnancy study. The rearrangement uses TRBV18 and TRBJ1-2; weak D call: TRBD1 (6 bases). CDR3 sequence (DNA): TGTGCCAGCTCCGTCCGGGACACGACTAACTATGGCTACACCTTC. Its translation: CASSVRDTTNYGYTF.